The 23 T cell receptor beta chains below were found in one sample sequenced in a study of identical twins. TCRdb ran MiXCR on the 5' RACE reads and lists one entry per CDR3 protein. Among about 530,000 distinct CDR3 sequences listed, roughly 15% were seen once. These data were also filed under a second study, of yellow fever vaccine responses in identical twins.

Sequenced sample: CD4+ T cells sorted from blood. Source of these receptors: a woman between 18 and 30 years old in good health.

The V call is TRBV5-1, the J call TRBJ2-1; 12 bases align to TRBD2. CDR1 is SGHRS, CDR2 YFSETQ, per germline. This CDR3 is built from 15 residues. V lost 3 bases, J lost 4 bases, and 2 bases stayed unmatched. The CDR3 DNA is TGCGCCAGCAGCTCTAGCGGGAGGGAATACAATGAGCAGTTCTTC. The encoded protein is CASSSSGREYNEQFF.

The chain combines TRBV6-2 or TRBV6-3 with TRBJ2-1; 13 nucleotides align to TRBD2. Germline CDR1 reads MNHEY; CDR2 reads SVGEGT. With 7 bases clipped from V and 6 bases from J, the junction kept 9 bases outside the gene matches. The CDR3 is 16 amino acids. CDR3 bases: TGTGCCAGCACTAGACTAGCGGGAGGAGTTTTCAATGAGCAGTTCTTC. Translation: CASTRLAGGVFNEQFF.

This clonotype was detected many times. The chain has TRBV5-1 and TRBJ2-3; 8 bases map to TRBD2. Per germline, CDR1 SGHRS and CDR2 YFSETQ. The CDR3 length is 15 residues. V shed 4 bases and J 1 base; nucleotides not matched to a gene: 5. In DNA, the CDR3 is TGCGCCAGCAGCCGGTTGACTAGCGGCACAGATACGCAGTATTTT. Its protein product is CASSRLTSGTDTQYF.

J is TRBJ2-1 and V is TRBV27; 8 positions agree with TRBD2. Germline V lookup: CDR1 MNHEY, CDR2 SMNVEV (reference sequence). The V and J ends lost 5 bases and 6 bases, in that order; junction bases with no gene match: 9. This CDR3 has 15 amino acids. DNA for the CDR3: TGTGCCAGCAGTAGTGGCGGGACTAGAATCAATGAGCAGTTCTTC. Protein: CASSSGGTRINEQFF.

The sample holds a few counts of this clonotype. The V call is TRBV29-1, the J call TRBJ2-1; no clear D gene. This CDR3 has 15 residues. Germline V gene sequence: CDR1 SQVTM, CDR2 ANQGSEA. Trimming removed 6 bases at V and 5 bases at J, with 20 bases between. Here the CDR3 DNA reads TGCAGCGTAGCCAGACTGGCCACTAATAACAATGAGCAGTTCTTC. It encodes CSVARLATNNNEQFF.

This chain links TRBV20-1 with TRBJ2-1, with 8 positions matching TRBD2. Germline assignment: CDR1 DFQATT and CDR2 SNEGSKA (reference sequence). The ends lost 3 bases at V and 7 bases at J; junction bases unmatched: 5. This CDR3 region has 13 residues. This CDR3 reads CSASLAGRNEQFF. CDR3 DNA sequence: TGCAGTGCTAGCTTAGCGGGGAGGAATGAGCAGTTCTTC.

This clonotype was observed a few times. The rearrangement joins TRBV20-1 to TRBJ2-2; possibly TRBD1 for D (6 bases). The CDR3 sequence is 15 residues long. Germline assignment: CDR1 DFQATT and CDR2 SNEGSKA (reference sequence). The V end was cut by 0 bases, the J end by 4 bases, with 12 bases between. The CDR3 here is CSARDKGGITGELFF. CDR3 DNA sequence: TGCAGTGCTAGAGATAAAGGGGGTATCACCGGGGAGCTGTTTTTT.

V and J are TRBV14 and TRBJ2-7; the match to TRBD2 covers 14 bases. The CDR3 consists of 16 residues. The ends lost 4 bases at V and 4 bases at J; junction bases unmatched: 6. Germline-derived CDR1 and CDR2 are SGHDN and FVKESK. The chain's CDR3 is CASSRRGTSGSYEQYF. CDR3 bases: TGTGCCAGCAGCCGACGAGGGACTAGCGGGAGTTACGAGCAGTACTTC. The full variable domain, rest sourced from reference TRBV14 and TRBJ2-7, is EAGVTQFPSHSVIEKGQTVTLRCDPISGHDNLYWYRRVMGKEIKFLLHFVKESKQDESGMPNNRFLAERTGGTYSTLKVQPAELEDSGVYFCASSRRGTSGSYEQYFGPGTRLTVT.

This sequence joins TRBV12-3 or TRBV12-4 and TRBJ2-5; D is unresolved. The CDR3 has 14 amino acids. Trimming removed 0 bases from V and 9 bases from J, with 14 bases in between. The chain's CDR3 is CASSLANPPRAQYF. In nucleotides, the CDR3 is TGTGCCAGCAGTTTAGCGAACCCCCCTAGGGCCCAGTACTTC.

This clonotype was seen more than once but under ten times. The chain is built from TRBV6-1 and TRBJ1-3; 7 nucleotides agree with TRBD1. Germline assignment: CDR1 MNHNS and CDR2 SASEGT. Trimming took 6 bases from V and 0 from J; bases not matched to a gene: 8. The CDR3 has 16 residues. The CDR3 DNA reads as TGTGCCAGCAGCCTAGGACAGGAGCTCTCTGGAAACACCATATATTTT. Translated: CASSLGQELSGNTIYF.

This clonotype has a count of ten or more. The chain employs TRBV3-1 and TRBJ2-1; TRBD2 aligns across 11 bases. CDR1 is LGHDT, CDR2 YNNKEL, per germline (reference sequence). The CDR3 loop spans 15 amino acids. J lost 2 bases, V lost 5 bases, and 2 bases had no gene match. Written as DNA, the CDR3 is TGTGCCAGCAGCGCGACTAGCGGGGCCTACAATGAGCAGTTCTTC. Its protein product is CASSATSGAYNEQFF.

The chain joins TRBV2 to TRBJ2-2; 8 bases map to TRBD1. The trim removed 4 bases at V and 4 bases at J, leaving 5 bases unmatched. Germline CDR1 and CDR2: SNHLY and FYNNEI. The CDR3 runs 15 residues. The CDR3 DNA reads as TGTGCCAGCAGTGTTCAGGGGGCGAGCACCGGGGAGCTGTTTTTT. Translation gives CASSVQGASTGELFF.

J is TRBJ2-7 and V is TRBV7-8, with TRBD2 identical over 7 bases. The CDR3 is 13 residues long. V gave up 5 bases and J gave up 4 bases; unmatched junction bases: 5. Germline-derived CDR1 and CDR2 are SGHVS and FQNEAQ. CDR3 sequence (DNA): TGTGCCAGCAGCCTAGGGACTATGTACGAGCAGTACTTC. It yields the protein CASSLGTMYEQYF.

This clonotype has more than one count but fewer than ten. The gene calls are TRBV12-3 or TRBV12-4 and TRBJ2-3; a weak D match, TRBD1 (5 bases). The CDR3 spans 16 residues. Trimming removed 6 bases from V and 0 bases from J, with 16 bases in between. CDR3 bases: TGTGCCAGCAGGGTGGGGCAGGCATATAGCACAGATACGCAGTATTTT. Translated: CASRVGQAYSTDTQYF.

The table lists this clonotype with a few counts. The J gene is TRBJ2-5, the V gene TRBV20-1; the D is unclear. The CDR3 runs 19 residues. Trimming left V 3 bases short and J 2 bases short, with 28 bases between. Germline V lookup: CDR1 DFQATT, CDR2 SNEGSKA (reference sequence). CDR3 in amino acids: CSARVFPFGKHTPQETQYF. The CDR3 DNA sequence: TGCAGTGCTAGGGTCTTTCCTTTTGGGAAACATACACCGCAAGAGACCCAGTACTTC.

In DNA, the CDR3 is TGTGCCAGCAGCTCGCTACAGGGGTCTGGCAATCAGCCCCAGCATTTT. This translates into CASSSLQGSGNQPQHF. The chain couples TRBV11-2 to TRBJ1-5, with TRBD1 matching over 7 bases. Unmatched junction bases numbered 8, after V lost 4 bases and J lost 2 bases. The length of the CDR3 is 16 residues. Germline V lookup: CDR1 SGHAT, CDR2 FQNNGV.

This clonotype was counted between two and nine times. This chain links TRBV6-5 with TRBJ2-1; tentatively, D is TRBD2 (5 bases). This CDR3 is built from 16 residues. Germline values: CDR1 MNHEY, CDR2 SVGAGI. V was cut by 5 bases and J by 1 base, with 15 bases left in between. The DNA for the CDR3 is TGTGCCAGCAGTACTCTCGGGGTGGTTTCCTACAATGAGCAGTTCTTC. Protein product: CASSTLGVVSYNEQFF.

The chain uses TRBV4-1 and TRBJ2-4, with D possibly TRBD2 on 7 matching bases. The V end lost 2 bases, the J end lost 8 bases, and 19 bases lay between the germline ends. The CDR3 contains 16 residues. Germline values: CDR1 MGHRA, CDR2 YSYEKL. CDR3 residues: CASSQSTGTRGDIQYF. In DNA, the CDR3 is TGCGCCAGCAGCCAATCAACAGGGACTCGGGGGGACATTCAGTACTTC.

A few counts support this clonotype. The chain is built from TRBV28 and TRBJ2-7, with 8 bases that match TRBD1. This CDR3 has 16 amino acids. Germline-derived CDR1 and CDR2 are MDHEN and SYDVKM. V shed 6 bases, J shed 5 bases, and the junction held 15 bases outside the gene matches. As DNA, the CDR3 is TGTGCCAGCAGCTGGACAGGGCCCCAGAGGCAGAACGAGCAGTACTTC. It yields the protein CASSWTGPQRQNEQYF. The entire variable domain, with the rest obtained from reference TRBV28 and TRBJ2-7, is as follows: DVKVTQSSRYLVKRTGEKVFLECVQDMDHENMFWYRQDPGLGLRLIYFSYDVKMKEKGDIPEGYSVSREKKERFSLILESASTNQTSMYLCASSWTGPQRQNEQYFGPGTRLTVT.

The rearrangement links TRBV28 to TRBJ2-5, with TRBD2 as a possible D gene (6 bases). The CDR3 is 19 residues long. In germline, CDR1 is MDHEN, CDR2 SYDVKM. V gave up 4 bases and J gave up 2 bases, with 26 bases separating them. The CDR3 loop reads CASSSPRVRREYRQETQYF. The CDR3 DNA is TGTGCCAGCAGTTCCCCGAGGGTCAGGAGGGAGTATCGACAAGAGACCCAGTACTTC.

In its sample, this clonotype was seen a few times. The V call is TRBV11-2, the J call TRBJ2-1; D is possibly TRBD2 (7 bases). The CDR3 consists of 16 residues. V dropped 0 bases and J dropped 4 bases, with 13 bases sitting between them. Germline assignment: CDR1 SGHAT and CDR2 FQNNGV. For the CDR3, the DNA is TGTGCCAGCAGCTTAGATCGAGGGGGGGGATACAATGAGCAGTTCTTC. Translation: CASSLDRGGGYNEQFF.

This clonotype was recorded a few times. The chain is built from TRBV28 and TRBJ2-5; 7 bases align to TRBD2. V shed 3 bases and J 2 bases; nucleotides not matched to a gene: 12. The CDR3 consists of 17 residues. Germline V CDR1 and CDR2: MDHEN, SYDVKM. CDR3 nucleotides: TGTGCCAGCAGTTTGTTCGGGACTATTGGTGAACAAGAGACCCAGTACTTC. It codes for CASSLFGTIGEQETQYF.

This clonotype was observed a handful of times. The chain uses TRBV27 and TRBJ1-2; D unclear. The CDR3 runs to 14 residues. Germline CDR1 reads MNHEY; CDR2 reads SMNVEV (reference sequence). Trimming took off 6 bases at V and 2 bases at J, with 13 bases between the two ends. CDR3 in DNA: TGTGCCAGCAGACGGGATAGAAAGAACTATGGCTACACCTTC. Its protein is CASRRDRKNYGYTF.